This T cell receptor (beta chain) stems from a study of blood T cells in healthy people across ages. The use of a sample-barcoded 5' primer and a J-beta primer mix characterized a second PCR of 7 to 11 cycles. With 12 random nucleotides, a template-switch adaptor tagged each individual cDNA molecule. Via MiXCR, TCRdb re-called the 5' RACE reads, giving one row per CDR3 protein. Counted here are some 900,000 distinct CDR3 sequences, 29% occurring once; the ten biggest clones make up 17%. Study observations and caveats: Aged donors had fewer naive CD4+ cells and lower diversity than long-lived donors.

The V and J ends lost 0 bases and 2 bases respectively, with 8 bases between them. The CDR3 contains 13 residues. Per the germline V gene, CDR1 is DFQATT and CDR2 is SNEGSKA (reference sequence). The donors, all healthy, were Caucasians living in Russia, aged about 6 to 95. A note on this clonotype: Its antigen is still unknown.

Sequencing was done on a sample of blood. The chain couples TRBV20-1 to TRBJ2-7; no definite D call. This sequence originates from a woman aged 80 or over in good health. DNA for the CDR3: TGCAGTGCTAGAGACCCGTCGGCCTACGAGCAGTACTTC. Its translation: CSARDPSAYEQYF.